A selection of T cell receptor beta chains follows, all from one sample in a study of shared clonotypes between healthy human individuals. The table came from immunoSEQ multiplex PCR; TCRdb's copy has only in-frame clones and leaves some out. The sample lists 450,000 to 500,000 clones, over 70% seen once, with about an eighth in the top ten. Sequenced input: PBMCs. These receptors were collected from a woman in her forties in good health. Some clones in this sample may be carry-over from other donors' samples. Each CDR3 is given with its conserved first and last residue. The order of the fields is D gene, J gene, clone size, V gene, CDR3 DNA, CDR3 protein. The D gene is left open where the match is weak. Expanded clones get a size class; other rows say once, few or many, or leave the size out.

d_call: .; j_call: TRBJ1-2; clone_size: few; v_call: TRBV29-1; cdr3_nt: TGCAGCGTTGGCGTACAACGGGAAGGCTACACCTTC; cdr3_aa: CSVGVQREGYTF
d_call: TRBD2; j_call: TRBJ2-1; clone_size: .; v_call: TRBV9; cdr3_nt: TGTGCCAGCAGCGTAGTTACTAGCGGGTACAATGAGCAGTTCTTC; cdr3_aa: CASSVVTSGYNEQFF
d_call: .; j_call: TRBJ1-1; clone_size: .; v_call: TRBV5-1; cdr3_nt: TGCGCCAGCAACCCAGCAATAGGACAGAACACTGAAGCTTTCTTT; cdr3_aa: CASNPAIGQNTEAFF
d_call: .; j_call: TRBJ2-7; clone_size: few; v_call: TRBV7-3; cdr3_nt: TGTGCCAGCAGCTTAACCCCGGGACCGGGCTACGAGCAGTACTTC; cdr3_aa: CASSLTPGPGYEQYF
d_call: .; j_call: TRBJ2-1; clone_size: few; v_call: TRBV4-2; cdr3_nt: TGTGCCAGCAGCCAAGCGACTCGGGCGGAGCAGTTCTTC; cdr3_aa: CASSQATRAEQFF
d_call: .; j_call: TRBJ2-7; clone_size: once; v_call: TRBV4-1; cdr3_nt: TGCGCCAGCAGCCAAGGCTTCGACAGATACTACGAGCAGTACTTC; cdr3_aa: CASSQGFDRYYEQYF
d_call: .; j_call: TRBJ2-7; clone_size: .; v_call: TRBV11-2; cdr3_nt: TGTGCCAGCAGCATGCTAGCGCGACATGCGTACGAGCAGTACTTC; cdr3_aa: CASSMLARHAYEQYF
d_call: TRBD2; j_call: TRBJ2-5; clone_size: .; v_call: TRBV28; cdr3_nt: TGTGCCAGCAGTTTTGGCTTGCGGGGGGAGACCCAGTACTTC; cdr3_aa: CASSFGLRGETQYF
d_call: TRBD2; j_call: TRBJ2-7; clone_size: .; v_call: TRBV4-2; cdr3_nt: TGTGCCAGCAGCCAAGCCCCTTCGGGGGGGCCCCACGAGCAGTACTTC; cdr3_aa: CASSQAPSGGPHEQYF
d_call: TRBD2; j_call: TRBJ2-1; clone_size: .; v_call: TRBV29-1; cdr3_nt: TGCAGCGTTGGACTAGCCTCGGGGAATGAGCAGTTCTTC; cdr3_aa: CSVGLASGNEQFF
d_call: .; j_call: TRBJ2-1; clone_size: few; v_call: TRBV28; cdr3_nt: TGTGCCAGCAGTTTTAGACCACCGGAGGGGAATGAGCAGTTCTTC; cdr3_aa: CASSFRPPEGNEQFF
d_call: .; j_call: TRBJ2-7; clone_size: .; v_call: TRBV25-1; cdr3_nt: TGTGCCAGCAGTGGGGCCTACGAGCAGTACTTC; cdr3_aa: CASSGAYEQYF
d_call: TRBD2; j_call: TRBJ2-1; clone_size: .; v_call: TRBV19; cdr3_nt: TGTGCCAGTAGTATAGTCGCGGGAGGAGAAGGTGAGCAGTTCTTC; cdr3_aa: CASSIVAGGEGEQFF
d_call: .; j_call: TRBJ2-3; clone_size: .; v_call: TRBV6-1; cdr3_nt: TGTGCCAGCAGTGAAGCAGGGGGGAGCACAGATACGCAGTATTTT; cdr3_aa: CASSEAGGSTDTQYF
d_call: .; j_call: TRBJ2-7; clone_size: .; v_call: TRBV4-1; cdr3_nt: TGCGCCAGCAGCCACCCCCCTGGCAGGGAGAGCTACGAGCAGTACTTC; cdr3_aa: CASSHPPGRESYEQYF
d_call: .; j_call: TRBJ2-7; clone_size: .; v_call: TRBV29-1; cdr3_nt: TGCAGCGTTGGGGAGGACATCTACGAGCAGTACTTC; cdr3_aa: CSVGEDIYEQYF
d_call: .; j_call: TRBJ1-5; clone_size: many; v_call: TRBV6-5; cdr3_nt: TGTGCCAGCGCCCCTGCGAGCAATCAGCCCCAGCATTTT; cdr3_aa: CASAPASNQPQHF
d_call: .; j_call: TRBJ2-5; clone_size: few; v_call: TRBV29-1; cdr3_nt: TGCAGCGTTGCGAGGGGCCAAGAGACCCAGTACTTC; cdr3_aa: CSVARGQETQYF
d_call: .; j_call: TRBJ2-2; clone_size: .; v_call: TRBV28; cdr3_nt: TGTGCCAGCCACCGGGCAGGGCCAAACACCGGGGAGCTGTTTTTT; cdr3_aa: CASHRAGPNTGELFF
d_call: .; j_call: TRBJ2-5; clone_size: few; v_call: TRBV5-6; cdr3_nt: TGTGCCAGCACCATGGCGGGGGCGTGGGAGACCCAGTACTTC; cdr3_aa: CASTMAGAWETQYF
d_call: TRBD1; j_call: TRBJ1-5; clone_size: .; v_call: TRBV5-1; cdr3_nt: TGCGCCAGCAGCTTCGGGACAGGGAACAATCAGCCCCAGCATTTT; cdr3_aa: CASSFGTGNNQPQHF
d_call: TRBD1; j_call: TRBJ2-7; clone_size: .; v_call: TRBV4-1; cdr3_nt: TGCGCCAGCAGCCAAGCGCTCACAGGGGGCTACGAGCAGTACTTC; cdr3_aa: CASSQALTGGYEQYF
d_call: .; j_call: TRBJ1-5; clone_size: .; v_call: TRBV7-8; cdr3_nt: TGTGCCAGCAGCTTACAGCAGATTGGACTAGCCGGCAATCAGCCCCAGCATTTT; cdr3_aa: CASSLQQIGLAGNQPQHF
d_call: .; j_call: TRBJ1-1; clone_size: .; v_call: TRBV29-1; cdr3_nt: TGCAGCGCCAGGAGAGGGGGGCGTATCACTGAAGCTTTCTTT; cdr3_aa: CSARRGGRITEAFF
d_call: .; j_call: TRBJ2-1; clone_size: .; v_call: TRBV15; cdr3_nt: TGTGCCACCAGCGGAAAGTGGCTAAGAGGCAATGAGCAGTTCTTC; cdr3_aa: CATSGKWLRGNEQFF
d_call: .; j_call: TRBJ1-5; clone_size: .; v_call: TRBV19; cdr3_nt: TGTGCCAGTAAACAGGCACAATATCAGCCCCAGCATTTT; cdr3_aa: CASKQAQYQPQHF
d_call: .; j_call: TRBJ2-3; clone_size: once; v_call: TRBV5-1; cdr3_nt: TGCGCCAGCAGCGGATACAGGGCGATCGGATCAGATACGCAGTATTTT; cdr3_aa: CASSGYRAIGSDTQYF
d_call: TRBD1; j_call: TRBJ2-5; clone_size: .; v_call: TRBV28; cdr3_nt: TGTGCCAGCAGCCCTTTAGGACAGGGTTGGGAGACCCAGTACTTC; cdr3_aa: CASSPLGQGWETQYF
d_call: TRBD2; j_call: TRBJ2-2; clone_size: .; v_call: TRBV5-1; cdr3_nt: TGCGCCAGCAGCTTAGCGGGAGTCGGGAACACCGGGGAGCTGTTTTTT; cdr3_aa: CASSLAGVGNTGELFF
d_call: .; j_call: TRBJ2-2; clone_size: .; v_call: TRBV28; cdr3_nt: TGTGCCAGCAGTTACTCGATCGGAGGGGTCGGGGAGCTGTTTTTT; cdr3_aa: CASSYSIGGVGELFF
d_call: .; j_call: TRBJ2-1; clone_size: .; v_call: TRBV9; cdr3_nt: TGTGCCAGCAGCTCAGGGGGGAGTTGGGGCTCCTACAATGAGCAGTTCTTC; cdr3_aa: CASSSGGSWGSYNEQFF
d_call: TRBD1; j_call: TRBJ2-3; clone_size: once; v_call: TRBV28; cdr3_nt: TGTGCCAGCAGTTACAGGGGTACAGATACGCAGTATTTT; cdr3_aa: CASSYRGTDTQYF
d_call: .; j_call: TRBJ2-7; clone_size: .; v_call: TRBV5-6; cdr3_nt: TGTGCCAGCGAGTTCTGGGGGACCGGCGAGCAGTACTTC; cdr3_aa: CASEFWGTGEQYF
d_call: .; j_call: TRBJ2-3; clone_size: .; v_call: TRBV25-1; cdr3_nt: TGTGCCAGCAGTGAAGGGCTCACGCAGTATTTT; cdr3_aa: CASSEGLTQYF
d_call: .; j_call: TRBJ2-7; clone_size: few; v_call: TRBV28; cdr3_nt: TGTGCCAGCAGCTCGGGGGCCCCCCTAGAGCAGTACTTC; cdr3_aa: CASSSGAPLEQYF
d_call: .; j_call: TRBJ1-1; clone_size: few; v_call: TRBV10-2; cdr3_nt: TGCGCCAGCAGTGGAGGGGACGGCACTGAAGCTTTCTTT; cdr3_aa: CASSGGDGTEAFF
d_call: TRBD1; j_call: TRBJ1-1; clone_size: .; v_call: TRBV10-3; cdr3_nt: TGTGCCATCAGTGCCCCCGGGAGGGGGCGGGATGGGAACACTGAAGCTTTCTTT; cdr3_aa: CAISAPGRGRDGNTEAFF
d_call: .; j_call: TRBJ2-1; clone_size: few; v_call: TRBV6-4; cdr3_nt: TGTGCCAGCAGTGACAGGGCGGACTCCTACAATGAGCAGTTCTTC; cdr3_aa: CASSDRADSYNEQFF
d_call: TRBD1; j_call: TRBJ1-1; clone_size: .; v_call: TRBV7-9; cdr3_nt: TGTGCCAGCAGCTTTGGACAGGGGTTGGGCACTGAAGCTTTCTTT; cdr3_aa: CASSFGQGLGTEAFF
d_call: .; j_call: TRBJ1-3; clone_size: .; v_call: TRBV5-1; cdr3_nt: TGCGCCAGCGCGGGCTCTGGAAACACCATATATTTT; cdr3_aa: CASAGSGNTIYF
d_call: .; j_call: TRBJ1-1; clone_size: few; v_call: TRBV28; cdr3_nt: TGTGCCAGCAGTTCCGAACCGGGACGGAAGAACACTGAAGCTTTCTTT; cdr3_aa: CASSSEPGRKNTEAFF
d_call: TRBD2; j_call: TRBJ2-1; clone_size: .; v_call: TRBV27; cdr3_nt: TGTGCCAGCAGTTTAGGGGCTGGAGCGGGAGGCCCACAGTTCTTC; cdr3_aa: CASSLGAGAGGPQFF
d_call: .; j_call: TRBJ2-7; clone_size: .; v_call: TRBV7-7; cdr3_nt: TGTGCTAGCAGCTTAGGGGCAGGTTACGAGCAGTACTTC; cdr3_aa: CASSLGAGYEQYF
d_call: TRBD1; j_call: TRBJ1-1; clone_size: .; v_call: TRBV19; cdr3_nt: TGTGCCAGTAGTAACCTCAGGGGGCTCACTGAAGCTTTCTTT; cdr3_aa: CASSNLRGLTEAFF
d_call: TRBD2; j_call: TRBJ2-1; clone_size: .; v_call: TRBV7-2; cdr3_nt: TGTGCCAGCAGCGTATCTAGCGGGAACTACAATGAGCAGTTCTTC; cdr3_aa: CASSVSSGNYNEQFF
d_call: .; j_call: TRBJ2-7; clone_size: .; v_call: TRBV7-9; cdr3_nt: TGTGCCAGCAGCCGGGGGGACACCACCTACGAGCAGTACTTC; cdr3_aa: CASSRGDTTYEQYF
d_call: .; j_call: TRBJ2-7; clone_size: .; v_call: TRBV27; cdr3_nt: TGTGCCAGCAGTGAAACACCCTACGAGCAGTACTTC; cdr3_aa: CASSETPYEQYF